The 11 T cell receptor beta chains below all came from one sample that was sequenced in a study of neoadjuvant anti-PD-1 for oral cavity cancer. Sequenced by immunoSEQ multiplex PCR; TCRdb stores in-frame clones only, minus some. The sample lists some 40,000 clones; about 36% were seen once. Documented time point: after neoadjuvant nivolumab, at surgical resection. The sequencing used tumor tissue, collected after nivolumab (anti-PD-1) treatment. Receptor source: a person between 40 and 85 years old with oral cavity squamous cell carcinoma.

This clone was seen repeatedly, ten times or more. This specimen includes other DNA sequences encoding the same CDR3. The CDR3 DNA is TGCGCCAGCAGCTCCGGGACAGGGCCTTACGAGCAGTACTTC. Translation: CASSSGTGPYEQYF. The V call is TRBV5-1, the J call TRBJ2-7; 9 bases are a match to TRBD1. The junction had 5 bases not matched to a gene; V was cut back by 3 bases and J by 4 bases. Germline assignment: CDR1 SGHRS and CDR2 YFSETQ. This CDR3 spans 14 amino acids.

Ten or more counts support this clone. This specimen includes other DNA sequences encoding the same CDR3. The rearrangement links TRBV27 to TRBJ1-2; 7 nucleotides line up with TRBD1. Germline CDR1 MNHEY, CDR2 SMNVEV (reference sequence). The CDR3 is 12 amino acids. V was pared by 10 bases and J by 4 bases, with 6 bases of the junction left unmatched. CDR3 amino acids: CATRQGSYGYTF. In nucleotides, the CDR3 is TGTGCCACCAGACAGGGTTCCTATGGCTACACCTTC.

CDR3 nucleotides: TGTGCCAGCAGTCACCGGGACGGAGCCTACGAGCAGTACTTC. Residues: CASSHRDGAYEQYF. The V gene is TRBV6-1, the J gene TRBJ2-7, with D tentatively TRBD1 or TRBD2 (5 bases each). The CDR3 totals 14 residues. V lost 5 bases and J lost 2, with 13 bases in between. Per the germline V gene, CDR1 is MNHNS and CDR2 is SASEGT.

The chain combines TRBV13 with TRBJ1-1; D is unclear. V lost 5 bases to trimming and J lost 10 bases, with 11 bases between them. Germline-derived CDR1 and CDR2 are PRHDT and FYEKMQ (reference sequence). The CDR3 contains 11 residues. The CDR3 DNA is TGTGCCAGCAGCCTCGGAGGAGGAGCTTTCTTT. Amino acids: CASSLGGGAFF.

The chain has TRBV7-6 and TRBJ1-2, with unresolved D. The CDR3 extends over 14 amino acids. Deletions cut 6 bases from V and 3 bases from J, with 14 bases between. CDR1 SGHVS and CDR2 FNYEAQ come from the germline V gene. CDR3 sequence: CASSTGPMDYGYTF. In DNA form, the CDR3 reads TGTGCCAGCAGTACCGGACCGATGGACTATGGCTACACCTTC.

CDR3 in DNA: TGTGCCAGCAGCCGACTAGCGGGAGGAACCCAGGGGGAGACCCAGTACTTC. It encodes CASSRLAGGTQGETQYF. The chain employs TRBV5-4 and TRBJ2-5; 13 bases match TRBD2. The germline V gene has CDR1 SGHNT and CDR2 YYREEE (reference sequence). V trimming: 4 bases; J trimming: 5 bases; junction bases outside the gene matches: 11. The CDR3 is 17 residues long.

This clone has only a few counts. The chain uses TRBV7-9 and TRBJ2-1, with TRBD2 matching 7 bases. From germline, CDR1 is SEHNR and CDR2 FQNEAQ (reference sequence). The J segment lost 5 bases and the V segment lost 11 bases, leaving 12 bases of the junction unmatched. This CDR3 contains 14 residues. CDR3: CAAGDPGYDNEQFF. The CDR3 DNA reads TGTGCCGCGGGGGACCCGGGATACGACAATGAGCAGTTCTTC.

In this sample, this clone turned up a few times. The chain carries TRBV9 and TRBJ2-7; D ambiguous. Looked up from germline, CDR1 is SGDLS and CDR2 is YYNGEE. CDR3 length equals 16 residues. Trimming took off 3 bases at V and 0 bases at J, with 16 bases between the two ends. The CDR3 sequence: CASSAGVGQRSYEQYF. CDR3 in DNA: TGTGCCAGCAGCGCCGGTGTTGGGCAGCGCTCCTACGAGCAGTACTTC. Drawing the rest from reference TRBV9 and TRBJ2-7, the complete variable domain is DSGVTQTPKHLITATGQRVTLRCSPRSGDLSVYWYQQSLDQGLQFLIQYYNGEERAKGNILERFSAQQFPDLHSELNLSSLELGDSALYFCASSAGVGQRSYEQYFGPGTRLTVT.

This clone was counted between two and nine times. The chain employs TRBV30 and TRBJ2-5; a possible D gene is TRBD2 (6 bases). This CDR3 spans 13 amino acids. The germline gives CDR1 GTSNPN, CDR2 SVGIG (reference sequence). The V gene lost 6 bases and the J gene lost 3 bases, with 14 bases spanning the gap. CDR3 sequence (DNA): TGTGCCTGCGTCGGGACTTTTAAAGAGACCCAGTACTTC. Its translation: CACVGTFKETQYF.

This clone showed up many times. The rearrangement uses TRBV5-1 and TRBJ2-5; 10 nucleotides line up with TRBD2. The ends lost 2 bases at V and 2 bases at J; junction bases unmatched: 0. The CDR3 loop spans 14 amino acids. From germline, CDR1 is SGHRS and CDR2 YFSETQ. The CDR3 nucleotides read TGCGCCAGCAGCTTTAGCGGGAGGCAAGAGACCCAGTACTTC. Translation: CASSFSGRQETQYF.

The V and J genes are TRBV7-2 and TRBJ2-3, with TRBD2 identical over 9 bases. Germline assignment: CDR1 SGHTA and CDR2 FQGNSA. With V trimmed by 3 bases and J by 3 bases, 4 bases remained unmatched. This CDR3 spans 15 amino acids. The chain's CDR3 is CASSFSGRGTDTQYF. CDR3 coding DNA: TGTGCCAGCAGCTTTAGCGGGAGAGGGACAGATACGCAGTATTTT.